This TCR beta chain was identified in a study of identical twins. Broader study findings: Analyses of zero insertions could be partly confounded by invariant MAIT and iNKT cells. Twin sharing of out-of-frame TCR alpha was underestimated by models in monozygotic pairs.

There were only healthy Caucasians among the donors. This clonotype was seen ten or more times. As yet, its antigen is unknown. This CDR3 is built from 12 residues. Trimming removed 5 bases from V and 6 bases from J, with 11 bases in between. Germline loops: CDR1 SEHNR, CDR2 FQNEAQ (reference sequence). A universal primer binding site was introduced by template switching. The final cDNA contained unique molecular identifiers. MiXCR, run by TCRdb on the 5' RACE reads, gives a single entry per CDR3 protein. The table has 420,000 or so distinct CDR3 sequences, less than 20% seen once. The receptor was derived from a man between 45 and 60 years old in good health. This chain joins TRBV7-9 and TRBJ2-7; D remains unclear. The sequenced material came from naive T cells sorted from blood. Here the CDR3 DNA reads TGTGCCAGCAGCCCGGGCCCCGCCGAGCAGTACTTC. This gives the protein CASSPGPAEQYF.